The 22 T cell receptor beta chains listed next were all sequenced from one sample in a study of OX40 agonist ivuxolimab in advanced cancers. The data were produced by immunoSEQ multiplex PCR, yet TCRdb's version contains in-frame clones alone and is incomplete. The sample includes approximately 17,000 clones, approximately 70% of them seen just once. The starting material was CD4+ or CD8+ T cells sorted from blood, obtained in a trial of the OX40 agonist ivuxolimab. Receptors were obtained from an adult with an advanced solid tumor such as melanoma, head and neck, liver or kidney cancer.

The J gene is TRBJ2-7, the V gene TRBV2, with 8 bases lining up with TRBD1. The V segment lost 11 bases and the J segment 3 bases; nucleotides outside the gene matches: 6. The germline V gene has CDR1 SNHLY and CDR2 FYNNEI. There are 12 residues in the CDR3. Here the CDR3 reads CAARTGSYEQYF. The CDR3 DNA follows: TGTGCCGCCCGGACAGGGAGCTACGAGCAGTACTTC.

The V gene is TRBV11-3, the J gene TRBJ2-7; 9 nucleotides match TRBD1. J gave up 1 base and V 5 bases, and 3 bases lay outside the gene matches. The CDR3 runs to 14 residues. Per the germline V gene, CDR1 is SGHNT and CDR2 is YENEEA. The CDR3 loop is CASSPGQGSYEQYF. The CDR3, as DNA: TGTGCCAGCAGCCCGGGACAGGGATCCTACGAGCAGTACTTC.

This chain links TRBV7-8 with TRBJ1-4; D perhaps matches TRBD1 (6 bases). V was cut by 5 bases and J by 8 bases, with 15 bases left in between. Germline-derived CDR1 and CDR2 are SGHVS and FQNEAQ. CDR3 length: 14 residues. The CDR3 is CASSPRGVGEKLFF. The DNA for the CDR3 is TGTGCCAGCAGCCCGAGGGGGGTAGGAGAAAAACTGTTTTTT.

The chain joins TRBV27 to TRBJ2-5; D is unresolved. The CDR3 has 14 residues. Trimming removed 5 bases from V and 2 bases from J, with 12 bases in between. CDR1 and CDR2 (germline): MNHEY, SMNVEV (reference sequence). The CDR3 region has the DNA TGTGCCAGCAGTCTCAATCCGGAACAAGAGACCCAGTACTTC. It encodes CASSLNPEQETQYF.

By proportion, this clone is medium-sized. V gene TRBV27 combines with J gene TRBJ2-6; D call uncertain. Trimming took 6 bases from V and 3 from J, leaving 12 bases between them. CDR1 and CDR2 (germline): MNHEY, SMNVEV (reference sequence). This CDR3 spans 15 amino acids. DNA for the CDR3: TGTGCCAGCAGCAGCATTGTACTTGGGGCCAACGTCCTGACTTTC. It yields the protein CASSSIVLGANVLTF.

The chain couples TRBV28 to TRBJ1-2; D remains ambiguous. CDR1 and CDR2 from the germline V gene are MDHEN and SYDVKM. The CDR3 has 14 residues. Trimming pared 3 bases from V and 2 bases from J, leaving 10 bases between. The CDR3 DNA sequence: TGTGCCAGCAGTTTTCATCAGGTGAACTATGGCTACACCTTC. Its translation is CASSFHQVNYGYTF.

This clone was recorded a few times. This chain links TRBV29-1 with TRBJ1-1; D is uncertain. This CDR3 contains 11 residues. The V end was cut by 5 bases, the J end by 4 bases, with 8 bases between. CDR1 SQVTM and CDR2 ANQGSEA come from the germline V gene. CDR3 DNA sequence: TGCAGCGTTCCGACGGGCACTGAAGCTTTCTTT. Amino acids: CSVPTGTEAFF.

This clone showed up just a few times. V is TRBV7-9 and J is TRBJ2-7, with 12 bases lining up with TRBD2. Unmatched junction bases numbered 7, after V lost 1 base and J lost 6 bases. Germline values: CDR1 SEHNR, CDR2 FQNEAQ (reference sequence). This CDR3 has 16 amino acids. The CDR3 loop is CASSLGSSGRDAEQYF. CDR3 coding DNA: TGTGCCAGCAGCTTAGGATCTAGCGGGAGGGACGCCGAGCAGTACTTC.

The chain combines TRBV28 with TRBJ1-1; a possible D gene is TRBD1 (5 bases). The CDR3 extends over 15 amino acids. The V end was cut by 2 bases, the J end by 4 bases, with 14 bases between. The germline CDR1 and CDR2 sequences are MDHEN and SYDVKM. The CDR3 reads CASSLGGSWGTEAFF. The CDR3 bases are TGTGCCAGCAGTTTAGGGGGGTCCTGGGGCACTGAAGCTTTCTTT.

This clone came up once. V and J are TRBV30 and TRBJ2-7; 7 bases are shared with TRBD1. Germline V gene lookup returns CDR1 GTSNPN and CDR2 SVGIG (reference sequence). This CDR3 spans 14 amino acids. J gave up 4 bases and V 3 bases, and 9 bases lay outside the gene matches. The CDR3: CAWSPTGQPYEQYF. CDR3 bases: TGTGCCTGGAGCCCTACGGGACAGCCATACGAGCAGTACTTC.

This chain connects TRBV11-2 to TRBJ2-5, with D hard to call. V was trimmed by 1 base and J by 5 bases, leaving 11 bases between them. Germline V gives CDR1 SGHAT, CDR2 FQNNGV. This CDR3 spans 14 amino acids. The CDR3 nucleotides are TGTGCCAGCAGCTTAGTGGGCCTGGGGGAGACCCAGTACTTC. As protein: CASSLVGLGETQYF.

The gene calls are TRBV13 and TRBJ2-7; TRBD2 matches at 12 bases. Germline V gene lookup returns CDR1 PRHDT and CDR2 FYEKMQ (reference sequence). Trimming took 0 bases from V and 6 from J; bases not matched to a gene: 9. The length of the CDR3 is 17 residues. CDR3 nucleotides: TGTGCCAGCAGCTTAGGCGCTAGCGGGAGGGCCTTCGCCGAGCAGTACTTC. Protein product: CASSLGASGRAFAEQYF.

Only one count was recorded for this clone. This rearrangement joins TRBV7-9 to TRBJ2-5; weak D call: TRBD2 (6 bases). The V end was cut by 1 base, the J end by 5 bases, with 8 bases between. The V gene's germline CDR1 is SEHNR and CDR2 FQNEAQ (reference sequence). CDR3 length: 13 residues. The CDR3 DNA follows: TGTGCCAGCAGCTTAGGGGAGGTGGAGACCCAGTACTTC. Amino acids: CASSLGEVETQYF.

CDR3 residues: CASSGGLAGYEQYF. CDR3 in DNA: TGTGCCAGCAGCGGTGGACTAGCGGGGTACGAGCAGTACTTC. The V call is TRBV28, the J call TRBJ2-7; 12 bases align to TRBD2. Germline loops: CDR1 MDHEN, CDR2 SYDVKM. With V trimmed by 6 bases and J by 4 bases, 4 bases remained unmatched. The CDR3 contains 14 residues.

The chain carries TRBV7-8 and TRBJ2-1, with 10 bases aligning to TRBD1. CDR1 is SGHVS and CDR2 is FQNEAQ in the germline V gene. V dropped 6 bases and J dropped 5; count of bases not matched to a gene: 7. The CDR3 loop spans 15 amino acids. The CDR3 region is CASSTGQGNDNEQFF. The CDR3 DNA is TGTGCCAGCAGTACGGGACAGGGGAACGACAATGAGCAGTTCTTC.

This rearrangement joins TRBV2 to TRBJ2-7, with 9 bases lining up with TRBD2. V was clipped by 1 base and J by 2 bases; unmatched bases: 6. Per germline, CDR1 SNHLY and CDR2 FYNNEI. CDR3 length: 16 residues. The CDR3 DNA follows: TGTGCCAGCAGTGAAGGGGTAGCGGGAGATACCTACGAGCAGTACTTC. The encoded protein is CASSEGVAGDTYEQYF.

This clone has just one count. The chain has TRBV10-1 and TRBJ2-7; D not certain. Trimming pared 5 bases from V and 3 bases from J, leaving 14 bases between. The length of the CDR3 is 14 residues. CDR1 WNHNN and CDR2 SYGVQD come from the germline V gene (reference sequence). The CDR3 protein is CASSPAAAVYEQYF. The CDR3 DNA is TGCGCCAGCAGTCCAGCCGCTGCGGTCTACGAGCAGTACTTC.

This clone was seen a single time. The chain carries TRBV6-6 and TRBJ2-7, with D tentatively TRBD2 (6 bases). This CDR3 comprises 14 residues. CDR1 MNHNY and CDR2 SVGAGI come from the germline V gene (reference sequence). Between the trimmed V and J ends, which lost 10 bases and 2 bases, there was a span of 18 bases. This chain's CDR3 is CATRRESSAYEQYF. CDR3 coding DNA: TGTGCCACCCGGAGGGAGTCTAGCGCCTACGAGCAGTACTTC.

The rearrangement links TRBV6-5 to TRBJ2-1, with TRBD1 matching 10 bases. From germline, CDR1 is MNHEY and CDR2 SVGAGI. Losses at the gene ends were 4 bases for V and 7 bases for J; bases not matched to a gene: 4. The CDR3 contains 14 residues. The chain's CDR3 is CASSFGGQGNEQFF. The DNA of the CDR3 is TGTGCCAGCAGTTTCGGGGGACAGGGGAATGAGCAGTTCTTC.

V is TRBV23-1 and J is TRBJ2-7; 8 nucleotides align to TRBD2. TRBV23-1 is noted as an ORF with a role that remains uncertain. Germline trimming cut 6 bases from V and 3 bases from J; bases unmatched to any gene: 7. This CDR3 comprises 14 residues. The CDR3 DNA follows: TGCGCCAGCAGGCAGCGGGAGTGGAACTACGAGCAGTACTTC. Translated: CASRQREWNYEQYF.

There are a few counts of this clone. The chain links TRBV27 to TRBJ2-1; D is possibly TRBD2 (5 bases). Trimming took 5 bases from V and 5 from J, leaving 19 bases between them. CDR3 length: 16 residues. CDR1 and CDR2 from the germline V gene are MNHEY and SMNVEV (reference sequence). CDR3 in amino acids: CASSPRIARSHNEQFF. In DNA form, the CDR3 reads TGTGCCAGCAGTCCCAGGATAGCGAGGTCGCACAATGAGCAGTTCTTC.

This rearrangement joins TRBV2 to TRBJ1-1; possible D gene TRBD1, 6 bases. This CDR3 is built from 14 residues. Looked up from germline, CDR1 is SNHLY and CDR2 is FYNNEI. Deletions cut 6 bases from V and 1 base from J, with 12 bases between. CDR3 in DNA: TGTGCCAGCAGGGTGGGACACGGGAACACTGAAGCTTTCTTT. Amino acids: CASRVGHGNTEAFF.